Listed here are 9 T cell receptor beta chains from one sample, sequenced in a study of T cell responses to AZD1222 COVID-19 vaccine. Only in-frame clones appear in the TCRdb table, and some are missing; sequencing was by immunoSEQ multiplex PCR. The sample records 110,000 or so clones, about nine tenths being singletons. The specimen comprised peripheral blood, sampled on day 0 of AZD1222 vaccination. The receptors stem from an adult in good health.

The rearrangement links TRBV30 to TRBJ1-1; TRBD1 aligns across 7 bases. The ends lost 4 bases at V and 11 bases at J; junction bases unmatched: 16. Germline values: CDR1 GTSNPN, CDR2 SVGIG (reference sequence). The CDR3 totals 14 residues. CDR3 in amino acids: CAWMPVGGSEGAFF. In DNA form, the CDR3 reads TGTGCCTGGATGCCGGTAGGGGGCTCGGAGGGCGCTTTCTTT.

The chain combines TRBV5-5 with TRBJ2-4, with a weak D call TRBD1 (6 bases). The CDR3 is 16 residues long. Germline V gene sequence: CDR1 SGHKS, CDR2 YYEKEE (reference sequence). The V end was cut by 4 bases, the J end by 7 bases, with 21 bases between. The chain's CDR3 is CASSPWMAGAMNIQYF. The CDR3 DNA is TGTGCCAGCAGCCCATGGATGGCAGGGGCAATGAACATTCAGTACTTC.

CDR3 sequence: CASRSGGEKLFF. The CDR3 coding sequence is TGTGCCAGTAGATCAGGGGGTGAAAAACTGTTTTTT. The genes are TRBV19 and TRBJ1-4; 7 nucleotides line up with TRBD1. Germline V lookup: CDR1 LNHDA, CDR2 SQIVND (reference sequence). Trimming removed 6 bases from V and 7 bases from J; junction bases left unmatched: 2. The CDR3 contains 12 residues.

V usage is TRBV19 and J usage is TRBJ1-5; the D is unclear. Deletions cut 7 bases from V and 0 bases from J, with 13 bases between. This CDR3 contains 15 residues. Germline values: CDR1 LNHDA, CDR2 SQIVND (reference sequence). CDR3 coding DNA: TGTGCCAGTAAAAAAAGAGATTTTAGCAATCAGCCCCAGCATTTT. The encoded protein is CASKKRDFSNQPQHF.

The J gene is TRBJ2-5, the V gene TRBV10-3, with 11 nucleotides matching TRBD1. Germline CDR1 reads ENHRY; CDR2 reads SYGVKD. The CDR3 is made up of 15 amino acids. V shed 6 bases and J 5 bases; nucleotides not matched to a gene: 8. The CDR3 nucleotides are TGTGCCATCAGCCCCGGGACAGGGGGGAAGGAGACCCAGTACTTC. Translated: CAISPGTGGKETQYF.

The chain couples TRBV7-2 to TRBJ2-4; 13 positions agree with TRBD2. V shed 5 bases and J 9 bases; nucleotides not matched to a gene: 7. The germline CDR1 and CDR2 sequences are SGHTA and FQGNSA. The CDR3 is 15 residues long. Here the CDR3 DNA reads TGTGCCAGCAGCGCAGGACTAGCGGGGGCCGGCATTCAGTACTTC. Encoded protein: CASSAGLAGAGIQYF.

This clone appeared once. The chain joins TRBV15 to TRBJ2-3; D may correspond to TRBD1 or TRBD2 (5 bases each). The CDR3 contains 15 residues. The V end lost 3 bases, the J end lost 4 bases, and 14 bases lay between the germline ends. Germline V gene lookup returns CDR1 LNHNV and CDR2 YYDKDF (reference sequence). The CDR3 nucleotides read TGTGCCACCAGCAGGGGGGACGGGCAAGCAGATACGCAGTATTTT. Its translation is CATSRGDGQADTQYF.

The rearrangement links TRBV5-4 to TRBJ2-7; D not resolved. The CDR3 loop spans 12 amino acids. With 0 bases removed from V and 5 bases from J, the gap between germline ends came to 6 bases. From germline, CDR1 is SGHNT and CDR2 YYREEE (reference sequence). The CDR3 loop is CASSLVPHEQYF. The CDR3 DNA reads TGTGCCAGCAGCTTGGTTCCCCACGAGCAGTACTTC.

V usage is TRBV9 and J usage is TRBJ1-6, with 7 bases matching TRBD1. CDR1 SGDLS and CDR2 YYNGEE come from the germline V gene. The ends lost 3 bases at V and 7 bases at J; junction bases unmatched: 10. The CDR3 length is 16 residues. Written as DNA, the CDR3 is TGTGCCAGCAGCGAGACGAGACAGGGAGGCAATTCACCCCTCCACTTT. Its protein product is CASSETRQGGNSPLHF.